Presented here are 6 T cell receptor beta chains from one specimen sequenced in a study of blood T cells in healthy people across ages. It was with a sample-barcoded 5' primer and a J-beta primer mix that a second PCR of roughly 6 to 11 cycles was run. Each CDR3 protein gets one entry after TCRdb re-called the 5' RACE reads with MiXCR. Of 700,000 to 950,000 distinct CDR3 sequences in the sample, about 40% were seen once. Sequencing was done on a sample of blood. These receptors were collected from a woman aged 55-75 years in good health.

This clonotype turned up a few times. J is TRBJ1-2 and V is TRBV4-3, with D possibly TRBD1 on 5 matching bases. The V and J ends lost 1 base and 2 bases respectively, with 14 bases between them. Germline CDR1 is LGHNA and CDR2 is YSLEER. This CDR3 has 16 residues. CDR3 region: CASSQASGGGNYGYTF. CDR3 in DNA: TGCGCCAGCAGCCAAGCCTCCGGCGGGGGGAACTATGGCTACACCTTC.

V usage is TRBV20-1 and J usage is TRBJ2-3; unclear D gene. Deletions cut 5 bases from V and 4 bases from J, with 19 bases between. This CDR3 contains 15 residues. The germline CDR1 and CDR2 sequences are DFQATT and SNEGSKA (reference sequence). The CDR3 DNA reads as TGCAGTGCTGCCGAACCGTGGGCGACATCAGATACGCAGTATTTT. The encoded protein is CSAAEPWATSDTQYF.

J is TRBJ1-1 and V is TRBV11-2, with D possibly TRBD1 on 6 matching bases. V was clipped by 8 bases and J by 6 bases, with 19 bases between them. The CDR3 is 14 residues long. CDR1 and CDR2 (germline): SGHAT, FQNNGV. For the CDR3, the DNA is TGTGCCAGCTTCTGGGGGGGCGAGGCTTCTGAAGCTTTCTTT. It translates to CASFWGGEASEAFF.

The chain joins TRBV2 to TRBJ2-7; maybe TRBD2 (6 bases). Germline-derived CDR1 and CDR2 are SNHLY and FYNNEI. Trimming shortened V by 4 bases and J by 0 bases, and 19 bases separated the two germline ends. CDR3 size: 17 residues. The CDR3 nucleotides read TGTGCCAGCAGTGGGGGACCTGGGCGGGGAAGCTCCTACGAGCAGTACTTC. It translates to CASSGGPGRGSSYEQYF.

There are a few counts of this clonotype. V and J are TRBV7-2 and TRBJ2-1; the D gene is possibly TRBD2 (6 bases). CDR3 length: 12 residues. Germline V gene data show CDR1 as SGHTA and CDR2 as FQGNSA. V lost 0 bases and J 12 bases, leaving 9 bases between the germline ends. CDR3 sequence (DNA): TGTGCCAGCAGCTTAGCGTGGGACTCGCAGTTCTTC. It translates to CASSLAWDSQFF. Variable domain in full (rest from reference TRBV7-2 and TRBJ2-1): GAGVSQSPSNKVTEKGKDVELRCDPISGHTALYWYRQSLGQGLEFLIYFQGNSAPDKSGLPSDRFSAERTGGSVSTLTIQRTQQEDSAVYLCASSLAWDSQFFGPGTRLTVL.

This clonotype was counted ten times or more. This chain joins TRBV6-2 or TRBV6-3 and TRBJ2-6; perhaps TRBD1 as D (6 bases). This CDR3 has 16 amino acids. The V and J ends lost 7 bases and 4 bases respectively, with 17 bases between them. Germline lookup yields CDR1 MNHEY and CDR2 SVGEGT. The CDR3 DNA reads as TGTGCCAGCACATTTCTGCAGGGGACCGGGGCCAACGTCCTGACTTTC. Translated: CASTFLQGTGANVLTF.